These 8 T cell receptor beta chains originate from one sample sequenced in a study of Graves' ophthalmopathy and Graves' hyperthyroidism. From RNA, the CDR3 regions of TCR beta chains were amplified and sequenced. RT-PCR with HTBI primers came first, then second-round multiplex PCR. MiXCR, applied by TCRdb to the multiplex PCR reads, yields one record per CDR3 protein. This table has roughly 700,000 distinct CDR3 sequences, roughly 40% appearing once. The specimen sequenced was peripheral blood. These receptors were collected from an adult man with Graves' ophthalmopathy.

The chain is built from TRBV25-1 and TRBJ2-6; no clear D. The V and J ends lost 8 bases and 2 bases respectively, with 4 bases between them. The CDR3 has 12 amino acids. Per germline, CDR1 MGHDK and CDR2 SYGVNS. CDR3 bases: TGTGCCAGCCCGCCTGGGGCCAACGTCCTGACTTTC. As protein: CASPPGANVLTF.

A remark on this clonotype: This CDR3 fails to terminate in the conserved phenylalanine or tryptophan, so it likely reflects a read error. The V call is TRBV2, the J call TRBJ1-6; D unresolved. V was shortened by 6 bases and J by 5 bases, with 8 bases between the two germline ends. The CDR3 has 13 residues. The germline CDR1 and CDR2 sequences are SNHLY and FYNNEI. The CDR3 DNA follows: TGTGCCAGCAGGAGGCGGAATAATTCACCCCTCCACCTT. Amino acids: CASRRRNNSPLHL.

Notes on this clonotype: A much bigger clone sits one base away, suggesting this may be a read error. The J gene is TRBJ1-3, the V gene TRBV2; D gene unclear. CDR1 and CDR2 from the germline V gene are SNHLY and FYNNEI. There are 13 residues in the CDR3. The CDR3 here is CATSERAGNTIYF. In nucleotides, the CDR3 is TGTGCCACCAGTGAGAGGGCTGGAAACACCATATATTTT.

This sequence joins TRBV29-1 and TRBJ1-3; TRBD1 might be the D (6 bases). CDR3 length: 13 amino acids. Germline loops: CDR1 SQVTM, CDR2 ANQGSEA. V dropped 8 bases and J dropped 2 bases, with 13 bases sitting between them. The chain's CDR3 is CSSGAGAGNTIYF. Here the CDR3 DNA reads TGCAGCAGTGGGGCAGGGGCTGGAAACACCATATATTTT.

Worth noting for this clonotype: At one end, the junction sequence differs from germline, possibly due to a read error. This chain uses TRBV7-9 with TRBJ1-1; perhaps TRBD1 as D (5 bases). The CDR3 extends over 17 amino acids. CDR1 and CDR2 (germline): SEHNR, FQNEAQ (reference sequence). This CDR3 is CASSQEGFRALNTEAFF. DNA for the CDR3: TGTGCCAGCAGCCAAGAGGGATTCAGGGCCCTGAACACTGAGGCTTTCTTT.

This clonotype has a handful of counts. The V call is TRBV20-1, the J call TRBJ1-5; D call uncertain. The CDR3 runs 15 residues. Between the trimmed V and J ends, which lost 0 bases and 4 bases, there was a span of 13 bases. Germline V gene lookup returns CDR1 DFQATT and CDR2 SNEGSKA (reference sequence). In DNA form, the CDR3 reads TGCAGTGCTAGAGATCGGCAGGCACTAAATCAGCCCCAGCATTTT. This sequence encodes CSARDRQALNQPQHF.

The rearrangement links TRBV29-1 to TRBJ1-2, with D possibly matching TRBD1 (6 bases). Trimming shortened V by 3 bases and J by 12 bases, and 17 bases separated the two germline ends. There are 12 residues in the CDR3. Germline CDR1 reads SQVTM; CDR2 reads ANQGSEA. The CDR3 sequence: CSVDGGLSGNTF. Here the CDR3 DNA reads TGCAGCGTTGACGGGGGGCTCTCTGGAAACACCTTC.

This chain connects TRBV20-1 to TRBJ2-5; 12 positions match TRBD1. CDR1 and CDR2 (germline): DFQATT, SNEGSKA (reference sequence). The CDR3 runs to 16 residues. The junction had 7 bases not matched to a gene; V was cut back by 0 bases and J by 5 bases. The CDR3, as DNA: TGCAGTGCTAGAGATTCGGGGACAGGGGGCGCTGAGACCCAGTACTTC. Translated: CSARDSGTGGAETQYF.